The present TCR beta chain was sequenced within a study of CD8 T cells in Susac syndrome. The CDR3 length is 15 residues. Between the trimmed V and J ends, which lost 3 bases and 7 bases, there was a span of 15 bases. The V gene's germline CDR1 is SNHLY and CDR2 FYNNEI. From blood CD8+ and CD4+ T cells, TCR beta sequences were generated. Random hexamers were used to reverse transcribe an amount of roughly 0.45 to 1 ug RNA. It was immunoSEQ multiplex PCR that amplified TCR beta CDR3 across 54 Vbeta and 13 Jbeta. One entry per CDR3 protein, called by TCRdb with MiXCR from the immunoSEQ multiplex PCR reads. This table has about 300,000 distinct CDR3 sequences, approximately 91% appearing once.

The sample consisted of CD8+ T cells from PBMCs. The TCR comes from a human donor with multiple sclerosis. The genes are TRBV2 and TRBJ2-2; D is unresolved. The CDR3 bases are TGTGCCAGCAGTGAGCTCGGGCATTCCGGCGGGGAGCTGTTTTTT. This encodes CASSELGHSGGELFF.